What follows is one T cell receptor beta chain and its context. Its cognate antigen is unknown. The time point is: baseline pretreatment blood. Treatment reported: 15 Gy SBRT to primary tumor, nephrectomy 4 weeks later. Blood was sampled at baseline, 2 weeks and 4 weeks after SBRT. This renal cell carcinoma was of the clear cell type. These data come from a study of radiation and T cells in renal cell carcinoma. Study in general: Nephrectomy followed 15 Gy stereotactic body radiation by 4 weeks. The study, taken as a whole, reports: Baseline intratumoral clonotype presence is unknown without pretreatment biopsies.

The repertoire was sequenced with immunoSEQ multiplex PCR; TCRdb's copy has only in-frame clones and lacks some. The data show approximately 110,000 clones, about four fifths seen once. This receptor was identified in a woman aged 55-70 years with renal cell carcinoma. This sample comprised blood, obtained from a patient whose treatment included radiotherapy and nephrectomy.

CDR3 bases: TGTGCCAGCAGCTTAGGTAAAGGCCGTGAAGCTTTCTTT. This translates into CASSLGKGREAFF. The chain is built from TRBV7-3 and TRBJ1-1, with D hard to call. The germline V gene encodes CDR1 SGHTA and CDR2 FQGTGA. This CDR3 has 13 residues. V shed 2 bases and J shed 7 bases, with 11 bases lying between them.